These 8 T cell receptor beta chains originate from one sample sequenced in a study of blood T cell repertoires in COVID-19. Assay: immunoSEQ multiplex PCR; the TCRdb copy retains only in-frame clones and omits some. Of 130,000 to 150,000 clones in the sample, roughly 84% were seen once. Sequencing input: peripheral blood. The receptors were sampled from a human donor in a cohort sampled during active COVID-19.

Concerning this clone: A much larger clone differs from this one at a single base, so this may be a read error. The chain couples TRBV29-1 to TRBJ1-1, with D possibly TRBD1 on 6 matching bases. Germline CDR1 reads SQVTM; CDR2 reads ANQGSEA. This CDR3 comprises 15 residues. The CDR3 sequence: CSAVAGAEGNTETFF. CDR3 bases: TGCAGCGCCGTGGCGGGGGCCGAGGGGAACACTGAAACTTTCTTT.

The J gene is TRBJ1-5, the V gene TRBV10-2; 9 bases align to TRBD1. CDR1 and CDR2 (germline): WSHSY, SAAADI. This CDR3 region has 14 residues. Trimming cost V 8 bases and J 5 bases; bases outside gene matches: 7. This chain's CDR3 is CASRDRESHQPQHF. In DNA, the CDR3 is TGCGCCAGCCGGGACAGGGAGTCCCATCAGCCCCAGCATTTT.

V usage is TRBV5-6 and J usage is TRBJ1-2; D not certain. Germline V gene lookup returns CDR1 SGHDT and CDR2 YYEEEE. There are 17 residues in the CDR3. The ends were cut back, 1 base at V and 2 bases at J, with 18 bases in the middle. The DNA for the CDR3 is TGTGCCAGCAGCTTGAAATCGGCCGAGGATTGGAACTATGGCTACACCTTC. Protein product: CASSLKSAEDWNYGYTF.

V gene TRBV4-2 combines with J gene TRBJ2-5, with 9 positions matching TRBD1. V was pared by 1 base and J by 2 bases, with 17 bases of the junction left unmatched. The CDR3 spans 20 residues. The V gene's germline CDR1 is LGHNA and CDR2 YNFKEQ. CDR3 sequence (DNA): TGTGCCAGCAGCCAAGTAGACGGGCGGGGACAGGGAGGCCCTCAAGAGACCCAGTACTTC. Protein product: CASSQVDGRGQGGPQETQYF.

V gene TRBV5-4 combines with J gene TRBJ2-4; 9 bases are a match to TRBD2. Looked up from germline, CDR1 is SGHNT and CDR2 is YYREEE (reference sequence). V was pared by 4 bases and J by 0 bases, with 11 bases of the junction left unmatched. The length of the CDR3 is 18 residues. The CDR3 nucleotides are TGTGCCAGCAGCGATACTAGCGGGTCTTCCCTAGCCAAAAACATTCAGTACTTC. It specifies CASSDTSGSSLAKNIQYF.

V usage is TRBV6-1 and J usage is TRBJ1-2; no clear D gene. V gave up 1 base and J gave up 8 bases, with 11 bases separating them. The germline gives CDR1 MNHNS, CDR2 SASEGT. This CDR3 is built from 13 residues. The CDR3 loop reads CASSEDSMSGYTF. Here the CDR3 DNA reads TGTGCCAGCAGTGAAGACAGCATGAGCGGCTACACCTTC.

The chain has TRBV5-1 and TRBJ2-2, with D possibly TRBD2 on 6 matching bases. Germline lookup yields CDR1 SGHRS and CDR2 YFSETQ. The CDR3 is 15 residues long. The V gene lost 1 base and the J gene lost 4 bases, with 11 bases spanning the gap. CDR3 loop: CASSLNLEGTGELFF. The DNA for the CDR3 is TGCGCCAGCAGCTTGAACTTGGAGGGCACCGGGGAGCTGTTTTTT.

This clone has only one observation. The chain recombines TRBV19 with TRBJ2-7; TRBD1 agrees at 7 bases. The CDR3 is 14 residues long. Germline V gene data show CDR1 as LNHDA and CDR2 as SQIVND (reference sequence). The CDR3 loop reads CASSTPWSGGPRTV. The CDR3 region has the DNA TGTGCCAGTAGTACCCCTTGGTCAGGGGGTCCCCGGACCGTC.